The 20 T cell receptor beta chains below come from one sample, sequenced in a study of cytomegalovirus exposure and HLA in healthy donors (dated by TCRdb to about 2017). Libraries were constructed by the immunoSEQ multiplex PCR assay. The multiplex PCR relied on a mix of 60 forward primers for TCR Vbeta segments and 13 reverse primers for TCR Jbeta segments. TCRdb limited this immuneACCESS table to in-frame rearrangements with V and J called. A share of clones is missing; checked studies link under half to unresolved V genes, and the rest is unexplained. In this sample the table shows 120,000 or so clones, about 84% of which occur a single time. More than 3% of the sample goes to the ten largest clones. Sequences were obtained from PBMCs. The receptor source for this set is a man younger than 35 in good health and CMV-seropositive.

The gene calls are TRBV7-8 and TRBJ2-2, with 7 bases aligning to TRBD2. Losses at the gene ends were 0 bases for V and 4 bases for J; bases not matched to a gene: 8. Germline V CDR1 and CDR2: SGHVS, FQNEAQ. The CDR3 runs 17 residues. The CDR3 DNA is TGTGCCAGCAGCTTAGCGGGAGGGCCTTTAAGCACCGGGGAGCTGTTTTTT. Translated: CASSLAGGPLSTGELFF.

The chain carries TRBV6-1 and TRBJ1-2; 8 bases align to TRBD1. The CDR3 length is 15 residues. Germline lookup yields CDR1 MNHNS and CDR2 SASEGT. The junction had 7 bases not matched to a gene; V was cut back by 4 bases and J by 3 bases. Written as DNA, the CDR3 is TGTGCCAGCAGTGTTCGGCTGACAGGGGACTATGGCTACACCTTC. Translating it yields CASSVRLTGDYGYTF.

The V call is TRBV4-3, the J call TRBJ2-5; 14 nucleotides match TRBD2. The CDR3 covers 17 residues. CDR1 is LGHNA and CDR2 is YSLEER in the germline V gene. J lost 1 base, V lost 1 base, and 2 bases had no gene match. DNA for the CDR3: TGCGCCAGCAGCCAAGGACTAGCGGGAGGGGCCCAAGAGACCCAGTACTTC. This translates into CASSQGLAGGAQETQYF.

The gene calls are TRBV7-9 and TRBJ1-2; perhaps TRBD1 as D (5 bases). The length of the CDR3 is 12 residues. Germline values: CDR1 SEHNR, CDR2 FQNEAQ (reference sequence). Trimming stripped 0 bases from V and 10 bases from J, with 9 bases between. This CDR3 is CASSLAGPDYTF. CDR3 nucleotide sequence: TGTGCCAGCAGCTTAGCGGGGCCTGACTACACCTTC. Complete variable domain (other parts from reference TRBV7-9 and TRBJ1-2): DTGVSQNPRHKITKRGQNVTFRCDPISEHNRLYWYRQTLGQGPEFLTYFQNEAQLEKSRLLSDRFSAERPKGSFSTLEIQRTEQGDSAMYLCASSLAGPDYTFGSGTRLTVV.

The chain employs TRBV9 and TRBJ2-1, with TRBD1 as a possible D gene (5 bases). The V gene lost 0 bases and the J gene lost 7 bases, with 5 bases spanning the gap. The CDR3 totals 12 residues. CDR1 is SGDLS, CDR2 YYNGEE, per germline. CDR3 amino acids: CASSVEGNEQFF. The CDR3 nucleotides are TGTGCCAGCAGCGTAGAGGGGAATGAGCAGTTCTTC.

This clone occurred a few times. The chain carries TRBV12-5 and TRBJ1-2; TRBD1 might be the D (5 bases). V dropped 1 base and J dropped 3 bases, with 18 bases sitting between them. This CDR3 has 17 residues. CDR1 and CDR2 from the germline V gene are LGHNT and FRNRAP. As DNA, the CDR3 is TGTGCTAGTGGTTTGGCGACCATGACAGTTAACGACTATGGCTACACCTTC. This translates into CASGLATMTVNDYGYTF.

The CDR3 spells CASSLFKRNYGYTF. CDR3 sequence (DNA): TGTGCCAGCAGCTTGTTCAAGAGGAACTATGGCTACACCTTC. The chain recombines TRBV7-2 with TRBJ1-2; D call uncertain. Trimming took 3 bases from V and 2 from J, leaving 10 bases between them. Per germline, CDR1 SGHTA and CDR2 FQGNSA. CDR3 length: 14 amino acids.

The chain is built from TRBV2 and TRBJ1-2, with D unresolved. The CDR3 consists of 12 residues. Germline CDR1 SNHLY, CDR2 FYNNEI. V was pared by 6 bases and J by 4 bases, with 9 bases between. For the CDR3, the DNA is TGTGCCAGCAGAATGGAGGCCTATGGCTACACCTTC. Encoded protein: CASRMEAYGYTF.

This clone was seen just once. CDR3 region: CASSQDYRGGSPLHF. In DNA form, the CDR3 reads TGCGCCAGCAGCCAAGACTACAGGGGAGGCTCACCCCTCCACTTT. The chain couples TRBV4-3 to TRBJ1-6; 7 nucleotides align to TRBD1. The length of the CDR3 is 15 residues. Germline CDR1 and CDR2: LGHNA and YSLEER. J was trimmed by 10 bases and V by 0 bases; bases with no gene match: 6.

The genes are TRBV29-1 and TRBJ1-1, with 7 bases aligning to TRBD1. The V gene end was trimmed by 7 bases and the J gene end by 3 bases; junction bases not matched to a gene: 11. Looked up from germline, CDR1 is SQVTM and CDR2 is ANQGSEA. This CDR3 comprises 14 residues. As DNA, the CDR3 is TGCAGCGCCTTGGACAGGACCGCTTACACTGAAGCTTTCTTT. It is translated as CSALDRTAYTEAFF. The variable domain in full, with the rest retrieved from reference TRBV29-1 and TRBJ1-1, is SAVISQKPSRDICQRGTSLTIQCQVDSQVTMMFWYRQQPGQSLTLIATANQGSEATYESGFVIDKFPISRPNLTFSTLTVSNMSPEDSSIYLCSALDRTAYTEAFFGQGTRLTVV.

The rearrangement uses TRBV27 and TRBJ2-1; 7 positions agree with TRBD2. The CDR3 runs to 15 residues. The trim removed 4 bases at V and 0 bases at J, leaving 3 bases unmatched. Germline V gene data show CDR1 as MNHEY and CDR2 as SMNVEV (reference sequence). The chain's CDR3 is CASSYRGSSYNEQFF. The CDR3 bases are TGTGCCAGCAGTTATCGCGGGAGCTCCTACAATGAGCAGTTCTTC.

The gene calls are TRBV4-1 and TRBJ2-5; D possibly corresponds to TRBD1 (7 bases). The germline CDR1 and CDR2 sequences are MGHRA and YSYEKL. This CDR3 spans 16 amino acids. Trimming stripped 2 bases from V and 5 bases from J, with 18 bases between. Here the CDR3 DNA reads TGCGCCAGCAGCCAATTCCGGAGGGGGCCGTGGGAGACCCAGTACTTC. Protein: CASSQFRRGPWETQYF.

V usage is TRBV6-1 and J usage is TRBJ1-2; D ambiguous. The CDR3 is 13 amino acids. Trimming stripped 7 bases from V and 6 bases from J, with 15 bases between. The germline gives CDR1 MNHNS, CDR2 SASEGT. CDR3 sequence reads: CASTSARGNGYTF. The CDR3 nucleotides are TGTGCCAGCACGTCAGCCCGGGGAAATGGCTACACCTTC.

The chain carries TRBV5-1 and TRBJ1-2; no reliable D call. In germline, CDR1 is SGHRS, CDR2 YFSETQ. V gave up 0 bases and J gave up 7 bases, with 13 bases separating them. This CDR3 is built from 14 residues. CDR3 amino acids: CASSLATTPGGYTF. CDR3 nucleotide sequence: TGCGCCAGCAGCTTGGCCACGACACCCGGTGGCTACACCTTC.

A few counts support this clone. The chain carries TRBV6-4 and TRBJ2-1; 7 bases map to TRBD2. This CDR3 is 14 amino acids long. Trimming took 11 bases from V and 7 from J; bases not matched to a gene: 14. The germline CDR1 and CDR2 sequences are MRHNA and SNTAGT. CDR3 in amino acids: CASLTRGSLNEQFF. In DNA form, the CDR3 reads TGTGCCTCTCTTACGCGCGGGAGTCTGAATGAGCAGTTCTTC.

J is TRBJ1-1 and V is TRBV7-9, with 8 bases matching TRBD1. This CDR3 has 14 residues. The ends lost 5 bases at V and 3 bases at J; junction bases unmatched: 5. Germline loops: CDR1 SEHNR, CDR2 FQNEAQ (reference sequence). CDR3 amino acids: CASSTTGDDTEAFF. For the CDR3, the DNA is TGTGCCAGCAGCACGACAGGGGATGACACTGAAGCTTTCTTT.

V and J are TRBV6-6 and TRBJ2-1, with D maybe TRBD1 (5 bases). The germline V and J ends were trimmed by 4 bases and 0 bases, with 10 bases remaining between them. From germline, CDR1 is MNHNY and CDR2 SVGAGI (reference sequence). The CDR3 covers 15 residues. The CDR3 spells CASSSLDSSYNEQFF. In DNA form, the CDR3 reads TGTGCCAGCAGTTCCCTCGACAGCTCCTACAATGAGCAGTTCTTC.

This clone turned up a few times. The rearrangement joins TRBV7-2 to TRBJ2-1; tentatively, D is TRBD1 (6 bases). The V gene lost 4 bases and the J gene lost 5 bases, with 18 bases spanning the gap. The CDR3 runs 16 residues. Germline loops: CDR1 SGHTA, CDR2 FQGNSA. The CDR3 reads CASSSRDRTGDNEQFF. CDR3 nucleotide sequence: TGTGCCAGCAGCTCGAGAGACAGGACTGGGGACAATGAGCAGTTCTTC.

The CDR3 DNA reads as TGCGCCAGCAGCGATACCGGGACAGGGACAGATACGCAGTATTTT. This gives the protein CASSDTGTGTDTQYF. The rearrangement uses TRBV5-1 and TRBJ2-3; 9 positions match TRBD1. The CDR3 consists of 15 residues. Germline CDR1 is SGHRS and CDR2 is YFSETQ. V shed 4 bases and J 3 bases; nucleotides not matched to a gene: 6.

The chain uses TRBV19 and TRBJ2-2, with a tentative D call TRBD1 (6 bases). CDR1 LNHDA and CDR2 SQIVND come from the germline V gene (reference sequence). CDR3 length: 15 amino acids. Trimming stripped 6 bases from V and 1 base from J, with 12 bases between. This CDR3 reads CASRKPGQNTGELFF. CDR3 bases: TGTGCCAGTAGAAAACCGGGACAGAACACCGGGGAGCTGTTTTTT.